The text below deals with one T cell receptor (beta chain). CDR1 is ENHRY, CDR2 SYGVKD, per germline. The V end was cut by 3 bases, the J end by 2 bases, with 10 bases between. The CDR3 is 14 residues long. Libraries were prepared by immunoSEQ multiplex PCR; TCRdb keeps only in-frame clonotypes and omits some of them. The sample holds tens of thousands of clones; about nine tenths are singletons and the top ten take 7% to 9.5%. The entry originates in a study of blood T cell repertoires in COVID-19. The sample taken for sequencing was peripheral blood. The V and J genes are TRBV10-3 and TRBJ2-5; maybe TRBD2 (5 bases). The sequence came from a man aged 45-65 years with active COVID-19. The CDR3: CAISDGGGQETQYF. DNA of the CDR3: TGTGCCATCAGTGACGGCGGAGGACAAGAGACCCAGTACTTC.